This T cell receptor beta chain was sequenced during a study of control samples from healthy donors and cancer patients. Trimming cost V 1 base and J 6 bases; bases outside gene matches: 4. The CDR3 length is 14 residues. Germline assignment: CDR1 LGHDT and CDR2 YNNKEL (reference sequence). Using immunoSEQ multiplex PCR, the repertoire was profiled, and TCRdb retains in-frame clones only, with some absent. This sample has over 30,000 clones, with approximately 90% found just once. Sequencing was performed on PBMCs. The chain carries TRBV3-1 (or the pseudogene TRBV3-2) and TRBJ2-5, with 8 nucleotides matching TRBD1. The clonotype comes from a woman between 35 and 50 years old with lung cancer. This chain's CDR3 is CASSQVTGAQTQYF. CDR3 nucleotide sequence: TGTGCCAGCAGCCAAGTGACAGGGGCCCAGACCCAGTACTTC.